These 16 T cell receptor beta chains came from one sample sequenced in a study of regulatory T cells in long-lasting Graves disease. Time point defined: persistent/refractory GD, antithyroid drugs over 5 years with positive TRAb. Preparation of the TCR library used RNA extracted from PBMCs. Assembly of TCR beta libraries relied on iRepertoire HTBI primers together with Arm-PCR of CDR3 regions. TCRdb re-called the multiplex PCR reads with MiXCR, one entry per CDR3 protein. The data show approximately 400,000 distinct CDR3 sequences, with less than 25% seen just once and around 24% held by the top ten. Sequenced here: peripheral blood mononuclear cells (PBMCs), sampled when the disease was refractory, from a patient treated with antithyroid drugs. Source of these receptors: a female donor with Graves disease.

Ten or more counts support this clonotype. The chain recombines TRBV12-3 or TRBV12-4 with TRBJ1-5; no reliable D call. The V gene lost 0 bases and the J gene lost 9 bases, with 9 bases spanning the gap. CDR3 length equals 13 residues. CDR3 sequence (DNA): TGTGCCAGCAGTTTAGCTCGTGTTTCGCCCCAGCATTTT. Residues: CASSLARVSPQHF.

The CDR3 spells CAWTRGINQPQHF. The CDR3 DNA reads TGTGCCTGGACACGGGGAATCAATCAGCCCCAGCATTTT. The rearrangement links TRBV30 to TRBJ1-5; D is ambiguous. The ends were cut back, 4 bases at V and 3 bases at J, with 10 bases in the middle. The CDR3 consists of 13 residues. Germline values: CDR1 GTSNPN, CDR2 SVGIG (reference sequence).

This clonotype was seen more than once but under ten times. The chain's CDR3 is CASSLTHGVHYGYTF. The CDR3 bases are TGTGCCAGCAGCTTAACCCACGGGGTTCACTATGGCTACACCTTC. The chain recombines TRBV11-2 with TRBJ1-2, with D unclear. V was clipped by 2 bases and J by 3 bases, with 13 bases between them. The CDR3 sequence is 15 residues long. The germline V gene encodes CDR1 SGHAT and CDR2 FQNNGV.

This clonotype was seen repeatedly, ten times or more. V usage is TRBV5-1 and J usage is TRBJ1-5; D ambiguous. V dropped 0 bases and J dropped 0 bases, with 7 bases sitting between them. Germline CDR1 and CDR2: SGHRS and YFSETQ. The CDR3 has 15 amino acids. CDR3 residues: CASSLDGFSNQPQHF. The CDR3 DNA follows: TGCGCCAGCAGCTTGGACGGGTTTAGCAATCAGCCCCAGCATTTT.

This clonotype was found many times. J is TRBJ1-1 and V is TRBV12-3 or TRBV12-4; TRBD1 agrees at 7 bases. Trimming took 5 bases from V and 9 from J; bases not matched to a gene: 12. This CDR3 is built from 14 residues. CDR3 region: CASSTQGGGQKAFF. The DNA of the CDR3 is TGTGCCAGCAGTACCCAGGGGGGGGGTCAAAAAGCTTTCTTT.

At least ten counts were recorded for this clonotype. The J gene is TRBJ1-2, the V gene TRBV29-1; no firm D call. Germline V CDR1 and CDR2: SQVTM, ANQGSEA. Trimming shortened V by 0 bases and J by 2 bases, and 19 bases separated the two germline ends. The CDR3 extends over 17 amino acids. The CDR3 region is CSVEEAAAADLNYGYTF. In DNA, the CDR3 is TGCAGCGTTGAAGAGGCGGCGGCGGCAGACTTAAACTATGGCTACACCTTC.

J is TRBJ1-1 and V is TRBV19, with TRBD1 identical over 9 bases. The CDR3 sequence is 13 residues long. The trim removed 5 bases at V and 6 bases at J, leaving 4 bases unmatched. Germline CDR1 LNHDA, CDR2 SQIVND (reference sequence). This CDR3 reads CASSADRGSEAFF. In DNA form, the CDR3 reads TGTGCCAGTAGTGCGGACAGGGGCTCTGAAGCTTTCTTT.

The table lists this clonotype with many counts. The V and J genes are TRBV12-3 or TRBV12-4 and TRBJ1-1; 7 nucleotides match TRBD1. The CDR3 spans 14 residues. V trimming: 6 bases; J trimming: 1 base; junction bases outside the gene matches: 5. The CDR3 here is CASRQTGTNTEAFF. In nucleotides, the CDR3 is TGTGCCAGCAGGCAGACAGGGACGAACACTGAAGCTTTCTTT.

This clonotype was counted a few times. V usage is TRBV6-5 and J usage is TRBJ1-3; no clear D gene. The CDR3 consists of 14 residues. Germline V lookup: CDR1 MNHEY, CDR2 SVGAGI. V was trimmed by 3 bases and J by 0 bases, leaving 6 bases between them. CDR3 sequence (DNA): TGTGCCAGCAGTTATTCCAACTCTGGAAACACCATATATTTT. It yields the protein CASSYSNSGNTIYF.

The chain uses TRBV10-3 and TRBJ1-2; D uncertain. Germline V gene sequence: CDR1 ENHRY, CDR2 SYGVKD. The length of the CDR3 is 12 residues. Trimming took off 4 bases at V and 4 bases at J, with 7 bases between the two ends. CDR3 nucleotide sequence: TGTGCCATCAGTGGTAGGATCTATGGCTACACCTTC. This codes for CAISGRIYGYTF.

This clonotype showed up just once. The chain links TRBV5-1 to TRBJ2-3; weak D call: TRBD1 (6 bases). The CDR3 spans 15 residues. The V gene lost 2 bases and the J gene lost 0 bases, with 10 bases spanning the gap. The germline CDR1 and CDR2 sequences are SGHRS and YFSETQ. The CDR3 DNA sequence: TGCGCCAGCAGCTTAGACAGGCCTAGCACAGATACGCAGTATTTT. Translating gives CASSLDRPSTDTQYF.

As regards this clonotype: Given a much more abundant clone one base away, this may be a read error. Here the CDR3 DNA reads TGTGCCAGCAGTTCAAGCATACCCGGCTTGGGAGACGAAGCTTTCTTT. It encodes CASSSSIPGLGDEAFF. The rearrangement uses TRBV28 and TRBJ1-1; D remains ambiguous. Trimming pared 4 bases from V and 8 bases from J, leaving 23 bases between. CDR3 length: 16 residues. Germline V gives CDR1 MDHEN, CDR2 SYDVKM.

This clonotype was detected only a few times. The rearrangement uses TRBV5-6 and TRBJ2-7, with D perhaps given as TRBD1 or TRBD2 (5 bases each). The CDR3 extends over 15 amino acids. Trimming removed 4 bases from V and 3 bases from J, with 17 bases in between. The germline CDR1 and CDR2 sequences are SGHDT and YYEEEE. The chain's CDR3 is CASSDTGTVFYEQYF. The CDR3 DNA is TGTGCCAGCAGCGATACCGGGACGGTATTCTACGAGCAGTACTTC.

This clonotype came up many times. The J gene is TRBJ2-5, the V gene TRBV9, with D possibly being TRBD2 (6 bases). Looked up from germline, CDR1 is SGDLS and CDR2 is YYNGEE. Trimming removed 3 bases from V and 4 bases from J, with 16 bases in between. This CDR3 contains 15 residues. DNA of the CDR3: TGTGCCAGCAGCGCGACGGGACTCGTTTCAGAGACCCAGTACTTC. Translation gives CASSATGLVSETQYF. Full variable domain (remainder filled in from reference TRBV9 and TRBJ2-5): DSGVTQTPKHLITATGQRVTLRCSPRSGDLSVYWYQQSLDQGLQFLIQYYNGEERAKGNILERFSAQQFPDLHSELNLSSLELGDSALYFCASSATGLVSETQYFGPGTRLLVL.

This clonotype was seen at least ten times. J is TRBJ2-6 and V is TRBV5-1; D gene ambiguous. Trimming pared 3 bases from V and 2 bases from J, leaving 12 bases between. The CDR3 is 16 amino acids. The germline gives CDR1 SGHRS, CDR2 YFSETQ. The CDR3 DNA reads TGCGCCAGCAGCTATGCTAGGGTGGCTGGGGCCAACGTCCTGACTTTC. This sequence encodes CASSYARVAGANVLTF.

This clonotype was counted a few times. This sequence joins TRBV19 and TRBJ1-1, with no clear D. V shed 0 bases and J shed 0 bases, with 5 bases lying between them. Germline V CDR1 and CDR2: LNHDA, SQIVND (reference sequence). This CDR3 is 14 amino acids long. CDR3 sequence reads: CASSIEQMNTEAFF. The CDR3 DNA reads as TGTGCCAGTAGTATAGAACAAATGAACACTGAAGCTTTCTTT.